The clone carrying this T cell receptor (beta chain) qualifies as medium-sized. Its specificity is unknown. These data belong to a study of a mutant IDH1 vaccine in newly diagnosed glioma. Overall study: Patients were given eight vaccinations, scheduled in weeks 1, 3, 5, 7, 11, 15, 19 and 23. Sex distribution of treated patients was roughly 60% male and 37.5% female; mean age was around 42 years. The study's findings and limits: Of all patients, 93.3% showed vaccine-induced immune responses.

Assay used: immunoSEQ multiplex PCR; TCRdb lists only in-frame clones, some missing. This table holds some 51,000 clones, around 80% found once. V was cut by 6 bases and J by 5 bases, with 20 bases left in between. The CDR3 loop spans 15 amino acids. Germline CDR1 reads KGHSH; CDR2 reads LQKENI. Stated time point: week 5, during vaccination. Each dose delivered 300 ug of mutant IDH1 20-mer peptide subcutaneously with imiquimod. This clonotype was sampled from a man aged 50 to 60 with glioma. The rearrangement links TRBV18 to TRBJ2-7; TRBD1 might be the D (6 bases). The source material was PBMCs, sampled from a glioma patient whose treatment included an IDH1 peptide vaccine. CDR3 nucleotide sequence: TGTGCCAGCTCCCTATCAGCAGGGGCTCTGGACGAGCAGTACTTC. Protein: CASSLSAGALDEQYF.